Listed below are T cell receptor beta chains from one sample, sequenced in a study of T-cell reconstitution after alpha-beta-depleted transplantation in children. Each CDR3 protein is one row after TCRdb ran MiXCR on the PCR reads. Among 490,000 or so distinct CDR3 sequences, more than 9% were seen once, and the ten largest hold 2% to 2.5%. The sample was PBMCs, taken before TCRalphabeta/CD19-depleted stem cell transplant. The receptors were sampled from a child aged 2-15 years with inherited bone marrow failure, due to receive a stem cell transplant. Each CDR3 is given with its conserved first and last residue.

v_call: TRBV29-1; j_call: TRBJ2-3; cdr3_aa: CSVGGIAGRKTDTQYF
v_call: TRBV29-1; j_call: TRBJ1-4; cdr3_aa: CSVGAGDEKLFF
v_call: TRBV12-3/TRBV12-4; j_call: TRBJ2-5; cdr3_aa: CASSLKRVQPLQETQYF
v_call: TRBV9; j_call: TRBJ2-7; cdr3_aa: CDSSAGGGPYEQYF
v_call: TRBV28; j_call: TRBJ1-2; cdr3_aa: CASSSGLNYGYTF
v_call: TRBV20-1; j_call: TRBJ2-7; cdr3_aa: CSAQKSSYEQYF
v_call: TRBV20-1; j_call: TRBJ1-5; cdr3_aa: CSATIRRGWVESNQPQHF
v_call: TRBV27; j_call: TRBJ2-1; cdr3_aa: CASSSRQGWGLGYNEQFF
v_call: TRBV28; j_call: TRBJ2-1; cdr3_aa: CASTSWGSGSSNEQFF
v_call: TRBV5-1; j_call: TRBJ2-5; cdr3_aa: CASSLGQSSGNQETQYF
v_call: TRBV7-2; j_call: TRBJ1-1; cdr3_aa: CASSLVLWGANTEAFF